Listed here are 6 T cell receptor beta chains from one sample, sequenced in a study of blood T cell repertoires in COVID-19. TCRdb keeps only in-frame clones here, not all; method: immunoSEQ multiplex PCR. The profile shows more than 110,000 clones, approximately 90% of them singletons. The sample consisted of peripheral blood. Source of these receptors: a man in his 60s with active or convalescent COVID-19.

The genes are TRBV5-8 and TRBJ2-7; D remains unclear. The length of the CDR3 is 10 residues. V was shortened by 4 bases and J by 6 bases, with 5 bases between the two germline ends. Germline CDR1 reads SGHTS; CDR2 reads YDEGEE. CDR3 nucleotides: TGTGCCAGCAGCAACGGCGAGCAGTACTTC. Its protein is CASSNGEQYF. The whole variable domain, filled in from reference TRBV5-8 and TRBJ2-7, reads EAGVTQSPTHLIKTRGQQATLRCSPISGHTSVYWYQQALGLGLQFLLWYDEGEERNRGNFPPRFSGRQFPNYSSELNVNALELEDSALYLCASSNGEQYFGPGTRLTVT.

This chain uses TRBV9 with TRBJ2-3; D may be TRBD1 (5 bases). The germline V and J ends were trimmed by 4 bases and 1 base, with 19 bases remaining between them. Germline CDR1 and CDR2: SGDLS and YYNGEE. The CDR3 runs 17 residues. The CDR3 sequence is CASSRSPQGRGTDTQYF. CDR3 nucleotides: TGTGCCAGCAGCCGGAGCCCCCAGGGCAGGGGCACAGATACGCAGTATTTT.

The chain couples TRBV25-1 to TRBJ1-5; D is uncertain. Germline V gene data show CDR1 as MGHDK and CDR2 as SYGVNS. V shed 8 bases and J shed 6 bases, with 14 bases lying between them. The length of the CDR3 is 13 residues. Here the CDR3 DNA reads TGTGCCAGCGAGGCTATACCTAGTCAGCCCCAGCATTTT. It translates to CASEAIPSQPQHF.

V gene TRBV2 combines with J gene TRBJ2-7, with D possibly matching TRBD2 (5 bases). V was pared by 6 bases and J by 2 bases, with 14 bases between. CDR1 and CDR2 (germline): SNHLY, FYNNEI. The CDR3 sequence is 14 residues long. The CDR3, as DNA: TGTGCCAGCAGGTCCGACCCGGGAACCTACGAGCAGTACTTC. It is translated as CASRSDPGTYEQYF.

The chain couples TRBV5-1 to TRBJ1-2; the match to TRBD1 covers 8 bases. The germline V gene has CDR1 SGHRS and CDR2 YFSETQ. The CDR3 is 17 residues long. J lost 5 bases, V lost 4 bases, and 16 bases had no gene match. CDR3 nucleotides: TGCGCCAGCAGCGAGACAGGGGCCGCGGCTCTTTCTTATGGCTACACCTTC. It is translated as CASSETGAAALSYGYTF.

This clone was found once. The chain uses TRBV28 and TRBJ1-2; D uncertain. Germline CDR1 is MDHEN and CDR2 is SYDVKM. V dropped 2 bases and J dropped 5 bases, with 9 bases sitting between them. The CDR3 runs to 13 residues. CDR3: CASSLNRLYGYTF. The CDR3 nucleotides read TGTGCCAGCAGTTTAAACCGTCTATATGGCTACACCTTC.